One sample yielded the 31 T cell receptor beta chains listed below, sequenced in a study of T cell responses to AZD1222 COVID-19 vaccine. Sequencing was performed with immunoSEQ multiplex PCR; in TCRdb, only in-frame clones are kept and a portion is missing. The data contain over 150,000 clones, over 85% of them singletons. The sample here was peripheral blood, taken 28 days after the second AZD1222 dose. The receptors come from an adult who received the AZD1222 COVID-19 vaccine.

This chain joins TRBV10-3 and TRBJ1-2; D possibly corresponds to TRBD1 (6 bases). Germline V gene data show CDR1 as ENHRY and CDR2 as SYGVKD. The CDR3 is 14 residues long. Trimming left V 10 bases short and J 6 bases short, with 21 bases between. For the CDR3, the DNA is TGTGCCACTCGGGGGGATACAGGGCTCCATGGCTACACCTTC. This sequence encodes CATRGDTGLHGYTF.

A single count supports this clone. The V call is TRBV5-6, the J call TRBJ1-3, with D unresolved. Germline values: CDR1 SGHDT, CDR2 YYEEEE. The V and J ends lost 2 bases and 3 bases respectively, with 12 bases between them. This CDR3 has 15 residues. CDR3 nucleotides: TGTGCCAGCAGCTTCTCTCCTTCTGTTGGAAACACCATATATTTT. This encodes CASSFSPSVGNTIYF.

For the CDR3, the DNA is TGTGCCAGCAGCCGTGGGACAGGGACCGTAAATGAGCAGTTCTTC. This codes for CASSRGTGTVNEQFF. The rearrangement links TRBV5-4 to TRBJ2-1, with 9 bases that match TRBD1. From germline, CDR1 is SGHNT and CDR2 YYREEE (reference sequence). With V trimmed by 4 bases and J by 7 bases, 9 bases remained unmatched. The CDR3 length is 15 residues.

CDR3 nucleotides: TGTGCCAGCTCCCAAGGGGAGGTTCAGCCCCAGCATTTT. Translated, it gives CASSQGEVQPQHF. V gene TRBV18 combines with J gene TRBJ1-5; tentative D call: TRBD1 (5 bases). Germline V gene lookup returns CDR1 KGHSH and CDR2 LQKENI. V was shortened by 6 bases and J by 6 bases, with 12 bases between the two germline ends. The CDR3 runs 13 residues.

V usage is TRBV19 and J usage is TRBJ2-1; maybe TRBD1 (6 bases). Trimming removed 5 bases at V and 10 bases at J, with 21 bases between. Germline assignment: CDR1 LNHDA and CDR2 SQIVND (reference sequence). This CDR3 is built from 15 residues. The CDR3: CASSARDILTGEQFF. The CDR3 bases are TGTGCCAGTAGTGCCCGGGACATACTTACCGGGGAGCAGTTCTTC.

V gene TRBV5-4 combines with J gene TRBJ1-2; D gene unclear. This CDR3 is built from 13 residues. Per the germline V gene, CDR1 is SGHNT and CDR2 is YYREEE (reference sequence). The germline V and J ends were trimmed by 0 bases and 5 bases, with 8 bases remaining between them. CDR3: CASSLDQTYGYTF. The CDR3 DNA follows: TGTGCCAGCAGCTTGGATCAGACTTATGGCTACACCTTC.

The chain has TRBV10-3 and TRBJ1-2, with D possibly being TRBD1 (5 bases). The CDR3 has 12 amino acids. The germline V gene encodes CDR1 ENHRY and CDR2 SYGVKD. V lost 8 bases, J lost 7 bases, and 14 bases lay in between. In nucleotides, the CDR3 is TGTGCCATCGCCCAGGGCGGTGGTGGCTACACCTTC. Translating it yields CAIAQGGGGYTF.

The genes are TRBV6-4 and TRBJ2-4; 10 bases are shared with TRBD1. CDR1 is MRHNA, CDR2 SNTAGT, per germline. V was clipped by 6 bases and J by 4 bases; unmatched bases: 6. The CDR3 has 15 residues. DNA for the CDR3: TGTGCCAGCAGGGCCGGGACAGGGGCTAAAAACATTCAGTACTTC. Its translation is CASRAGTGAKNIQYF.

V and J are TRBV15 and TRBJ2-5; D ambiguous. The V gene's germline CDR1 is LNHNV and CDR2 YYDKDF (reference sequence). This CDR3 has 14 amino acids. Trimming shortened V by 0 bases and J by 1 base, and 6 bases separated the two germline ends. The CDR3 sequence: CATSRDGAQETQYF. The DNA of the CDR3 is TGTGCCACCAGCAGAGATGGAGCCCAAGAGACCCAGTACTTC.

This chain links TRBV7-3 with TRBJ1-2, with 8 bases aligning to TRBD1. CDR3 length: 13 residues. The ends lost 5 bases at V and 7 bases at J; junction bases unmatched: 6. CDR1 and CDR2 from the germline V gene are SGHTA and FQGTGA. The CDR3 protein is CASSTDRVAGYTF. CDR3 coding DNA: TGTGCCAGCAGCACGGACAGGGTGGCTGGCTACACCTTC.

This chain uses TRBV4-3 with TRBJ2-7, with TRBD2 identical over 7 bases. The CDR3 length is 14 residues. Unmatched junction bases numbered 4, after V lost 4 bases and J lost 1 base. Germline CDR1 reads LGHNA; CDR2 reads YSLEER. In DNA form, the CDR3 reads TGCGCCAGCAGCCTATCGGGGGGATCCTACGAGCAGTACTTC. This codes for CASSLSGGSYEQYF.

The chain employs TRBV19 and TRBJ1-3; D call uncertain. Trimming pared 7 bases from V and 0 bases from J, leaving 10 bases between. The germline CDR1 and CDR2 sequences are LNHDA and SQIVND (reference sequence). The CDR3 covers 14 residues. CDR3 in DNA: TGTGCCAGTACCCATGGGAGCTCTGGAAACACCATATATTTT. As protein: CASTHGSSGNTIYF. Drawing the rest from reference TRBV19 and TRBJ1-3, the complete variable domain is DGGITQSPKYLFRKEGQNVTLSCEQNLNHDAMYWYRQDPGQGLRLIYYSQIVNDFQKGDIAEGYSVSREKKESFPLTVTSAQKNPTAFYLCASTHGSSGNTIYFGEGSWLTVV.

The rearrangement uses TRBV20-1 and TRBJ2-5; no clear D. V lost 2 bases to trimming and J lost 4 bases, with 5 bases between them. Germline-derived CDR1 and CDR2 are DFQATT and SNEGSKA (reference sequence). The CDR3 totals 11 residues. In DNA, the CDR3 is TGCAGTGCTAGAAAGGGAGAGACCCAGTACTTC. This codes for CSARKGETQYF.

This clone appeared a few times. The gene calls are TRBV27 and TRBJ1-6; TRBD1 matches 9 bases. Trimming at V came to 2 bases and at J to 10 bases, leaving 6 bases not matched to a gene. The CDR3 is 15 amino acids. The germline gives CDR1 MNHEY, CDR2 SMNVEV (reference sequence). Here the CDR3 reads CASSLTGGAGSPLHF. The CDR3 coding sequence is TGTGCCAGCAGTTTAACAGGGGGCGCGGGGTCACCCCTCCACTTT.

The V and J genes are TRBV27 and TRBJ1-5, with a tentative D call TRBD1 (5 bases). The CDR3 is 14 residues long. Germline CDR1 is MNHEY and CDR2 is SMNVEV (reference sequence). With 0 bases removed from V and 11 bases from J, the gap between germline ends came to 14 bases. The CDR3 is CASSLSEGSGAQHF. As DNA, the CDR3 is TGTGCCAGCAGTTTATCGGAGGGGTCAGGAGCCCAGCATTTT.

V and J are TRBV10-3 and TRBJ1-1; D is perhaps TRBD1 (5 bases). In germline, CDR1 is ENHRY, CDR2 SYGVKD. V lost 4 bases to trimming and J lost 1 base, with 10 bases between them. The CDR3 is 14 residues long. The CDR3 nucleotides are TGTGCCATCAGTGCTCCGGGGGAGAACACTGAAGCTTTCTTT. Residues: CAISAPGENTEAFF.

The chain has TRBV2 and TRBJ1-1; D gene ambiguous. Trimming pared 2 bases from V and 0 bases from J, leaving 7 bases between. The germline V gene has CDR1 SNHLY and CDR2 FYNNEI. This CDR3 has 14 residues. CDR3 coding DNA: TGTGCCAGCAGTGAAAAGGCGCTGAACACTGAAGCTTTCTTT. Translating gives CASSEKALNTEAFF. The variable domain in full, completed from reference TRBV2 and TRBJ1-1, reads EPEVTQTPSHQVTQMGQEVILRCVPISNHLYFYWYRQILGQKVEFLVSFYNNEISEKSEIFDDQFSVERPDGSNFTLKIRSTKLEDSAMYFCASSEKALNTEAFFGQGTRLTVV.

DNA of the CDR3: TGTGCCAGCAGTTTAATAAGGGGGCGGCAGACTGAAGCTTTCTTT. Translated, it gives CASSLIRGRQTEAFF. The rearrangement links TRBV27 to TRBJ1-1; 7 bases are shared with TRBD1. The CDR3 runs to 15 residues. CDR1 and CDR2 from the germline V gene are MNHEY and SMNVEV (reference sequence). The J segment lost 5 bases and the V segment lost 2 bases, leaving 8 bases of the junction unmatched.

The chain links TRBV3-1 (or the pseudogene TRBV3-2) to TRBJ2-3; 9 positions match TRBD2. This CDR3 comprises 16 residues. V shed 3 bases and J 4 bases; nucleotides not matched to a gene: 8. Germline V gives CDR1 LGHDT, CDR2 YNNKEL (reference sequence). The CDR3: CASSQPGAGGPDTQYF. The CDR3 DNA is TGTGCCAGCAGCCAGCCTGGGGCGGGGGGGCCAGATACGCAGTATTTT.

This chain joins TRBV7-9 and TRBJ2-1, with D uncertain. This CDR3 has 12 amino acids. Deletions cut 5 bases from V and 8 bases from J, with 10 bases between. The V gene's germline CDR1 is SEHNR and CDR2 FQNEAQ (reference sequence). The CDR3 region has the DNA TGTGCCAGCAGCCAACCCACACATGAGCAGTTCTTC. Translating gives CASSQPTHEQFF.

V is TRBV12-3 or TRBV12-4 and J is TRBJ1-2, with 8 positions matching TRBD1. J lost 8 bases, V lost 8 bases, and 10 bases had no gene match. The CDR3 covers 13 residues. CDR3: CASFTYRGGGYTF. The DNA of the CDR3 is TGTGCCAGCTTCACTTACAGGGGGGGCGGCTACACCTTC.

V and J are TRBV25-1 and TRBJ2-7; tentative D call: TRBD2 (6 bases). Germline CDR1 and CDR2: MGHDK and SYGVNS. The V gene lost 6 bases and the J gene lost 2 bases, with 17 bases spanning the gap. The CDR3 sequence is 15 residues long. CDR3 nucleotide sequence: TGTGCCAGCAGGTCTCTTACAGGAGGGACCTACGAGCAGTACTTC. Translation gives CASRSLTGGTYEQYF.

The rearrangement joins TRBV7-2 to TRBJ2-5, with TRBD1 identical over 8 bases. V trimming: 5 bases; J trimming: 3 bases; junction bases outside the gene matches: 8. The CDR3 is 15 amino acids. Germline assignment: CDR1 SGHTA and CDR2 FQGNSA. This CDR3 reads CASSKGRGREETQYF. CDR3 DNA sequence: TGTGCCAGCAGCAAAGGCAGGGGGCGGGAAGAGACCCAGTACTTC.

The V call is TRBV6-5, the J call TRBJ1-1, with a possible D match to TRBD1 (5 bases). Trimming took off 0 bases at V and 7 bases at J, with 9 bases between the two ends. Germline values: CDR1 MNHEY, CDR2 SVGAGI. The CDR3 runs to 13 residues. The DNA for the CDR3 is TGTGCCAGCAGTTACTCGGGGCGAAATGAAGCTTTCTTT. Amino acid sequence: CASSYSGRNEAFF.

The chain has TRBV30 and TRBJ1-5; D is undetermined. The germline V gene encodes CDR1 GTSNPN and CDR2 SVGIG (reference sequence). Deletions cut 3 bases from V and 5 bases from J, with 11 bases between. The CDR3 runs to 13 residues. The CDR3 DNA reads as TGTGCCTGGAGGGGTCAGCCTCATCAGCCCCAGCATTTT. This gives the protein CAWRGQPHQPQHF.

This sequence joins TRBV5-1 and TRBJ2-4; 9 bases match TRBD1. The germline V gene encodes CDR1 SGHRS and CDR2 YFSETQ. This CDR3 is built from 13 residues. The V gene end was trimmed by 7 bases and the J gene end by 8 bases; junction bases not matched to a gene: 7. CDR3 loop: CASGRTGEDIQYF. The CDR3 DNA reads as TGCGCCAGCGGCCGGACAGGGGAGGACATTCAGTACTTC.

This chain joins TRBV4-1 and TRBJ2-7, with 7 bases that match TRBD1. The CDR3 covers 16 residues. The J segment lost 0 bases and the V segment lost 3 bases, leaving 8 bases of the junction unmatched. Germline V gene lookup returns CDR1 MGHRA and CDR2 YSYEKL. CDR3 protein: CASSHLPRDSSYEQYF. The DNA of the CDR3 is TGCGCCAGCAGCCACCTCCCTCGGGACAGCTCCTACGAGCAGTACTTC.

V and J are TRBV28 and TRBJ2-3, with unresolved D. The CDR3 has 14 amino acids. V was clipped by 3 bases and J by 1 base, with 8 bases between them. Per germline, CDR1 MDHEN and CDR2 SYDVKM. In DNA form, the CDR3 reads TGTGCCAGCAGTTTTCTAGGGCGCACAGATACGCAGTATTTT. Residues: CASSFLGRTDTQYF. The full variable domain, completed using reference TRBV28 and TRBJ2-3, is DVKVTQSSRYLVKRTGEKVFLECVQDMDHENMFWYRQDPGLGLRLIYFSYDVKMKEKGDIPEGYSVSREKKERFSLILESASTNQTSMYLCASSFLGRTDTQYFGPGTRLTVL.

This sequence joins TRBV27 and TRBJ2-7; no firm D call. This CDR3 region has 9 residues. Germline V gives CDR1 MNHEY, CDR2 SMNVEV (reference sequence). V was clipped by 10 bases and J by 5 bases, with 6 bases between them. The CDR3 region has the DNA TGTGCCATCCCAGACGAGCAGTACTTC. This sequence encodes CAIPDEQYF.

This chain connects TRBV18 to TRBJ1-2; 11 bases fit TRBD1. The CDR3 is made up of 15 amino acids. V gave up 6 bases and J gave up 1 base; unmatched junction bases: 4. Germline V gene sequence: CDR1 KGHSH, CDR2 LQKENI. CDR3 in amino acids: CASSQGTGGNYGYTF. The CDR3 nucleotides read TGTGCCAGCTCTCAGGGGACAGGGGGTAACTATGGCTACACCTTC.

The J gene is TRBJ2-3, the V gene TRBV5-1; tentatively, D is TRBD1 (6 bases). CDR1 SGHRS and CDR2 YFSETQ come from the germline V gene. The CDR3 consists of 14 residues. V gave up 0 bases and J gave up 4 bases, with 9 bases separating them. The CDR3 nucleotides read TGCGCCAGCAGCTTGGACAGGGCCCCAGATACGCAGTATTTT. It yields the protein CASSLDRAPDTQYF.